A single T cell receptor (beta chain) is shown here with its context. The input was approximately 500 ng total RNA; TCR beta cDNA was made from it with a constant-region primer. Libraries for TCR beta were built through three nested multiplex PCR rounds, which together made up a slightly modified ARM-PCR procedure. The opening two PCR rounds, roughly 11 cycles each, paired TRBV1-TRBV30 forward primers with a C-beta reverse primer. One entry per CDR3 protein results from TCRdb running MiXCR on the multiplex PCR reads. Here the sample spans 310,000 or so distinct CDR3 sequences, about three fifths being singletons. The CDR3 is 18 amino acids. V was trimmed by 3 bases and J by 5 bases, leaving 24 bases between them. The germline V gene has CDR1 MDHEN and CDR2 SYDVKM. Unsorted whole blood supplied the RNA, and germline DNA was extracted too. HBV chronically infected the treatment-naive patients. The data were obtained in a study of tumor-infiltrating lymphocytes in primary liver carcinoma.

The receptor comes from a woman in her twenties or thirties with primary liver carcinoma and hepatitis B virus infection. This chain joins TRBV28 and TRBJ2-3; possible D gene TRBD1, 5 bases. The sequencing input was peripheral blood. The CDR3 nucleotides read TGTGCCAGCAGTTTCTTACGGGCTAGGTGGGGCAACGGAGATACGCAGTATTTT. Translated: CASSFLRARWGNGDTQYF.